A single sample gave rise to the 27 T cell receptor beta chains below, sequenced in a study of T cell changes during pregnancy in multiple sclerosis. Sequencing was performed with immunoSEQ multiplex PCR; in TCRdb, only in-frame clones are kept and a portion is missing. Altogether tens of thousands of clones are present, around nine tenths being singletons, with the ten largest covering 0.29%. Source: CD4+ T cells from peripheral blood mononuclear cells, taken in the third trimester of pregnancy. Every receptor here comes from a female donor in good health, enrolled as a control in a pregnancy study.

This clone was seen only a few times. The chain is built from TRBV9 and TRBJ1-4; 11 nucleotides align to TRBD1. Germline values: CDR1 SGDLS, CDR2 YYNGEE. With V trimmed by 0 bases and J by 8 bases, 6 bases remained unmatched. CDR3 length: 16 amino acids. The CDR3 region is CASSVGDRGVGEKLFF. The CDR3 region has the DNA TGTGCCAGCAGCGTAGGGGACAGGGGGGTAGGAGAAAAACTGTTTTTT.

The V call is TRBV11-3, the J call TRBJ2-5, with TRBD2 matching over 14 bases. J gave up 2 bases and V 2 bases, and 10 bases lay outside the gene matches. The CDR3 runs to 19 residues. CDR1 and CDR2 from the germline V gene are SGHNT and YENEEA. CDR3 DNA: TGTGCCAGCAGCTTACCCCCCGGACTAGCGGGGGGAACACAAGAGACCCAGTACTTC. This gives the protein CASSLPPGLAGGTQETQYF.

The CDR3 bases are TGTGCCAGCAGCTGGGACAGCAGCACAGATACGCAGTATTTT. Protein product: CASSWDSSTDTQYF. The V call is TRBV7-2, the J call TRBJ2-3; 7 bases map to TRBD1. The CDR3 spans 14 residues. Trimming removed 4 bases from V and 0 bases from J; junction bases left unmatched: 1. Per the germline V gene, CDR1 is SGHTA and CDR2 is FQGNSA.

The chain combines TRBV18 with TRBJ1-2; D is unresolved. The CDR3 totals 12 residues. With 3 bases removed from V and 7 bases from J, the gap between germline ends came to 9 bases. CDR1 is KGHSH, CDR2 LQKENI, per germline. The CDR3 nucleotides read TGTGCCAGCTCACCTACCCCGGGTGGCTACACCTTC. Translation gives CASSPTPGGYTF.

The genes are TRBV7-2 and TRBJ1-2, with 7 positions matching TRBD1. Germline trimming cut 1 base from V and 0 bases from J; bases unmatched to any gene: 11. CDR3 size: 18 residues. CDR1 SGHTA and CDR2 FQGNSA come from the germline V gene. The CDR3, as DNA: TGTGCCAGCAGCTTAGTATCGGCAGGGACAGAAGCTAACTATGGCTACACCTTC. This translates into CASSLVSAGTEANYGYTF.

The chain employs TRBV11-3 and TRBJ2-5, with TRBD2 identical over 9 bases. CDR1 SGHNT and CDR2 YENEEA come from the germline V gene. CDR3 size: 15 residues. The junction had 9 bases not matched to a gene; V was cut back by 8 bases and J by 2 bases. CDR3 nucleotides: TGTGCCAGCGAGGGCGGGGGGGCCGTTCAAGAGACCCAGTACTTC. Its protein is CASEGGGAVQETQYF. The variable domain in full, with the rest retrieved from reference TRBV11-3 and TRBJ2-5, is EAGVVQSPRYKIIEKKQPVAFWCNPISGHNTLYWYLQNLGQGPELLIRYENEEAVDDSQLPKDRFSAERLKGVDSTLKIQPAELGDSAVYLCASEGGGAVQETQYFGPGTRLLVL.

This chain joins TRBV5-6 and TRBJ1-2; D is perhaps TRBD1 (5 bases). The CDR3 is 13 residues long. V was pared by 3 bases and J by 2 bases, with 8 bases between. Germline loops: CDR1 SGHDT, CDR2 YYEEEE. CDR3 DNA sequence: TGTGCCAGCAGCTGGTCAGGGAACTATGGCTACACCTTC. It is translated as CASSWSGNYGYTF. Full variable domain (rest looked up from reference TRBV5-6 and TRBJ1-2): DAGVTQSPTHLIKTRGQQVTLRCSPKSGHDTVSWYQQALGQGPQFIFQYYEEEERQRGNFPDRFSGHQFPNYSSELNVNALLLGDSALYLCASSWSGNYGYTFGSGTRLTVV.

The V call is TRBV5-1, the J call TRBJ1-1; 7 bases match TRBD1. Germline values: CDR1 SGHRS, CDR2 YFSETQ. This CDR3 region has 16 residues. V dropped 4 bases and J dropped 1; count of bases not matched to a gene: 10. This CDR3 reads CASSLVSGTANTEAFF. CDR3 nucleotides: TGCGCCAGCAGCCTGGTTTCCGGGACAGCGAACACTGAAGCTTTCTTT. Filled out from reference TRBV5-1 and TRBJ1-1, the complete variable domain reads KAGVTQTPRYLIKTRGQQVTLSCSPISGHRSVSWYQQTPGQGLQFLFEYFSETQRNKGNFPGRFSGRQFSNSRSEMNVSTLELGDSALYLCASSLVSGTANTEAFFGQGTRLTVV.

The chain carries TRBV5-1 and TRBJ2-3, with 14 bases identical to TRBD2. This CDR3 spans 18 amino acids. CDR1 and CDR2 from the germline V gene are SGHRS and YFSETQ. J was trimmed by 0 bases and V by 2 bases; bases with no gene match: 5. CDR3: CASSLPGTSGGSTDTQYF. As DNA, the CDR3 is TGCGCCAGCAGCTTACCCGGGACTAGCGGGGGTAGCACAGATACGCAGTATTTT.

The rearrangement links TRBV5-4 to TRBJ2-2, with D possibly matching TRBD1 (5 bases). This CDR3 is 14 amino acids long. Germline V gene sequence: CDR1 SGHNT, CDR2 YYREEE (reference sequence). Trimming stripped 5 bases from V and 3 bases from J, with 11 bases between. CDR3 nucleotide sequence: TGTGCCAGCAGTCAGGACACGTACACCGGGGAGCTGTTTTTT. This sequence encodes CASSQDTYTGELFF.

The chain employs TRBV10-3 and TRBJ1-2; TRBD1 matches at 10 bases. The CDR3 length is 15 residues. Germline trimming cut 2 bases from V and 8 bases from J; bases unmatched to any gene: 8. Germline V gene sequence: CDR1 ENHRY, CDR2 SYGVKD. The CDR3 sequence is CAISEGQGVGRGYTF. The CDR3 DNA sequence: TGTGCCATCAGTGAGGGACAGGGGGTAGGGCGCGGCTACACCTTC.

The chain joins TRBV7-3 to TRBJ2-1; 8 bases agree with TRBD2. J gave up 4 bases and V 2 bases, and 4 bases lay outside the gene matches. This CDR3 region has 15 residues. The germline V gene encodes CDR1 SGHTA and CDR2 FQGTGA. CDR3 in DNA: TGTGCCAGCAGCTTACTTACGGGGGGGTACAATGAGCAGTTCTTC. This sequence encodes CASSLLTGGYNEQFF. Complete variable domain (other parts from reference TRBV7-3 and TRBJ2-1): GAGVSQTPSNKVTEKGKYVELRCDPISGHTALYWYRQSLGQGPEFLIYFQGTGAADDSGLPNDRFFAVRPEGSVSTLKIQRTERGDSAVYLCASSLLTGGYNEQFFGPGTRLTVL.

The chain employs TRBV11-2 and TRBJ1-1, with D uncertain. Trimming took 3 bases from V and 1 from J, leaving 9 bases between them. CDR1 and CDR2 from the germline V gene are SGHAT and FQNNGV. This CDR3 region has 14 residues. CDR3 loop: CASSFMAENTEAFF. DNA for the CDR3: TGTGCCAGCAGCTTTATGGCGGAGAACACTGAAGCTTTCTTT.

In its sample, this clone was seen a few times. J is TRBJ1-1 and V is TRBV6-5; D is uncertain. Germline V gives CDR1 MNHEY, CDR2 SVGAGI. V lost 0 bases to trimming and J lost 4 bases, with 9 bases between them. CDR3 size: 14 residues. The CDR3 region is CASSYSRVATEAFF. The DNA for the CDR3 is TGTGCCAGCAGTTACTCGAGGGTGGCCACTGAAGCTTTCTTT.

The genes are TRBV6-5 and TRBJ1-2, with 7 bases that match TRBD1. This CDR3 has 15 residues. The germline CDR1 and CDR2 sequences are MNHEY and SVGAGI. The V gene end was trimmed by 4 bases and the J gene end by 2 bases; junction bases not matched to a gene: 7. CDR3 loop: CASSFLLQGNYGYTF. As DNA, the CDR3 is TGTGCCAGCAGTTTCTTATTACAGGGGAACTATGGCTACACCTTC.

The chain uses TRBV19 and TRBJ2-2, with a possible D match to TRBD2 (5 bases). This CDR3 comprises 20 residues. The V and J ends lost 3 bases and 0 bases respectively, with 23 bases between them. Germline V gives CDR1 LNHDA, CDR2 SQIVND (reference sequence). The CDR3 sequence: CASSIPYGRGPSANTGELFF. The DNA of the CDR3 is TGTGCCAGTAGTATCCCCTATGGTCGGGGTCCGAGCGCGAACACCGGGGAGCTGTTTTTT.

The gene calls are TRBV5-4 and TRBJ1-1, with TRBD1 identical over 7 bases. The CDR3 is made up of 14 amino acids. The V gene end was trimmed by 5 bases and the J gene end by 1 base; junction bases not matched to a gene: 5. In germline, CDR1 is SGHNT, CDR2 YYREEE (reference sequence). CDR3 residues: CASSYTGANTEAFF. The CDR3 coding sequence is TGTGCCAGCAGTTATACAGGGGCGAACACTGAAGCTTTCTTT.

CDR3 in DNA: TGTGCCAGCAGCTTGGGTCAGGGTCTTCAATACGAGCAGTACTTC. Translation: CASSLGQGLQYEQYF. The genes are TRBV5-8 and TRBJ2-7; D is perhaps TRBD1 (5 bases). This CDR3 region has 15 residues. V lost 0 bases to trimming and J lost 4 bases, with 14 bases between them. Germline CDR1 and CDR2: SGHTS and YDEGEE.

This chain connects TRBV7-9 to TRBJ1-2, with 9 bases fitting TRBD1. Germline assignment: CDR1 SEHNR and CDR2 FQNEAQ (reference sequence). The CDR3 covers 16 residues. J gave up 4 bases and V 1 base, and 7 bases lay outside the gene matches. The CDR3 DNA is TGTGCCAGCAGCTTAGGGGGACAGGGTCTGGTCTATGGCTACACCTTC. This translates into CASSLGGQGLVYGYTF.

The chain joins TRBV30 to TRBJ2-7; D gene ambiguous. This CDR3 is built from 14 residues. Germline CDR1 reads GTSNPN; CDR2 reads SVGIG (reference sequence). The V and J ends lost 0 bases and 2 bases respectively, with 11 bases between them. DNA for the CDR3: TGTGCCTGGAGTGTATCCCCCAGCGCCTACGAGCAGTACTTC. It yields the protein CAWSVSPSAYEQYF.

The chain joins TRBV6-1 to TRBJ1-2; maybe TRBD1 (6 bases). Germline V gene lookup returns CDR1 MNHNS and CDR2 SASEGT. Trimming took off 3 bases at V and 4 bases at J, with 15 bases between the two ends. The CDR3 loop spans 15 amino acids. CDR3 DNA: TGTGCCAGCAGTGATAGAGGACAGATAAGCTATGGCTACACCTTC. Protein sequence: CASSDRGQISYGYTF.

The chain links TRBV20-1 to TRBJ2-1; D possibly corresponds to TRBD1 (5 bases). This CDR3 spans 11 amino acids. Germline lookup yields CDR1 DFQATT and CDR2 SNEGSKA (reference sequence). V lost 7 bases and J 11 bases, leaving 15 bases between the germline ends. The DNA for the CDR3 is TGCAGTGGTGCCGATGGACATAAGCAGTTCTTC. Translating it yields CSGADGHKQFF.

As for this clone: This sample includes further DNA sequences coding for the same CDR3. This sequence joins TRBV6-5 and TRBJ1-1; D gene uncertain. The CDR3 spans 13 residues. The germline V gene encodes CDR1 MNHEY and CDR2 SVGAGI. The V end lost 0 bases, the J end lost 5 bases, and 7 bases lay between the germline ends. The CDR3 sequence is CASSYSRGTEAFF. DNA for the CDR3: TGTGCCAGCAGTTACTCACGGGGAACTGAAGCTTTCTTT.

The chain uses TRBV19 and TRBJ1-4, with 9 bases that match TRBD1. This CDR3 comprises 15 residues. After removal of 5 bases from V and 8 bases from J, the junction contained 9 bases not matched to a gene. Germline V gene sequence: CDR1 LNHDA, CDR2 SQIVND (reference sequence). The CDR3 loop reads CASSGPWTGVEKLFF. The CDR3 DNA reads TGTGCCAGTAGTGGTCCTTGGACAGGGGTCGAAAAACTGTTTTTT.

The V and J genes are TRBV18 and TRBJ1-2; D is unclear. Germline V gene lookup returns CDR1 KGHSH and CDR2 LQKENI. Trimming stripped 2 bases from V and 2 bases from J, with 9 bases between. The CDR3 has 14 residues. Here the CDR3 reads CASSPEVRNYGYTF. CDR3 nucleotide sequence: TGTGCCAGCTCACCAGAGGTCCGCAACTATGGCTACACCTTC.

This clone was seen only a few times. This rearrangement joins TRBV9 to TRBJ1-2; 7 nucleotides align to TRBD1. Germline-derived CDR1 and CDR2 are SGDLS and YYNGEE. There are 14 residues in the CDR3. Trimming took 0 bases from V and 8 from J; bases not matched to a gene: 7. The CDR3 bases are TGTGCCAGCAGCGTAGCCGTTGACAGGGTCGGCTACACCTTC. The encoded protein is CASSVAVDRVGYTF.

On this clone itself: The limits of the CDR3 on the DNA are not certain, so only TCRdb's listed CDR3 is given. The CDR3 loop is CASSYLGQETPYIF. The chain employs TRBV7-2 and TRBJ1-3; the D call TRBD1 from the table was never checked on the DNA. Germline V gives CDR1 SGHTA, CDR2 FQGNSA. The CDR3 contains 14 residues when both ends are counted.